Each of the 10 T cell receptor beta chains below was sequenced from the same sample in a study of blood T cell repertoires in COVID-19. Sequenced by immunoSEQ multiplex PCR; TCRdb stores in-frame clones only, minus some. Of under 300,000 clones in the sample, approximately 88% were seen once. Sequencing input: peripheral blood. The receptors derive from a human donor with COVID-19, enrolled during active disease. The donor label of this sample is uncertain.

This chain connects TRBV18 to TRBJ2-1; 10 bases are a match to TRBD2. The germline gives CDR1 KGHSH, CDR2 LQKENI. Germline trimming cut 2 bases from V and 8 bases from J; bases unmatched to any gene: 9. The CDR3 runs 16 residues. CDR3 region: CASSPGRLAGVYEQFF. CDR3 sequence (DNA): TGTGCCAGCTCACCAGGGAGACTAGCGGGCGTCTATGAGCAGTTCTTC.

The V and J genes are TRBV28 and TRBJ2-5, with D possibly matching TRBD1 (5 bases). In germline, CDR1 is MDHEN, CDR2 SYDVKM. V lost 4 bases and J lost 5, with 20 bases in between. The CDR3 is 16 residues long. The CDR3 here is CASSSDNTPGRETQYF. The CDR3 DNA reads TGTGCCAGCAGTTCGGACAACACCCCTGGTCGGGAGACCCAGTACTTC.

The chain is built from TRBV30 and TRBJ2-7, with 8 positions matching TRBD1. This CDR3 has 11 amino acids. Unmatched junction bases numbered 3, after V lost 1 base and J lost 10 bases. CDR1 is GTSNPN, CDR2 SVGIG, per germline (reference sequence). For the CDR3, the DNA is TGTGCCTGGAGTGAAGGGACAGGTCAGTACTTC. Protein product: CAWSEGTGQYF.

This chain uses TRBV7-9 with TRBJ2-3, with 7 bases that match TRBD2. CDR1 is SEHNR, CDR2 FQNEAQ, per germline (reference sequence). There are 15 residues in the CDR3. After removal of 5 bases from V and 0 bases from J, the junction contained 5 bases not matched to a gene. CDR3 in amino acids: CASSPLAASTDTQYF. In nucleotides, the CDR3 is TGTGCCAGCAGCCCCCTAGCGGCTAGCACAGATACGCAGTATTTT.

This clone was found a few times. The chain joins TRBV6-2 or TRBV6-3 to TRBJ1-1; D unclear. This CDR3 region has 13 residues. Germline CDR1 reads MNHEY; CDR2 reads SVGEGT. Trimming removed 2 bases at V and 1 base at J, with 5 bases between. CDR3 DNA: TGTGCCAGCAGTTACCGCGGGAACACTGAAGCTTTCTTT. The encoded protein is CASSYRGNTEAFF.

The chain has TRBV12-5 and TRBJ1-2, with TRBD1 matching over 7 bases. There are 14 residues in the CDR3. Germline V CDR1 and CDR2: LGHNT, FRNRAP. J gave up 4 bases and V 2 bases, and 4 bases lay outside the gene matches. CDR3 nucleotides: TGTGCTAGTGGTTTGACCGGGACAGTCTATGGCTACACCTTC. Its translation is CASGLTGTVYGYTF.

The V and J genes are TRBV20-1 and TRBJ1-5; 9 bases map to TRBD1. J lost 6 bases, V lost 3 bases, and 21 bases had no gene match. The CDR3 runs 19 residues. Germline V gene data show CDR1 as DFQATT and CDR2 as SNEGSKA (reference sequence). The CDR3 loop reads CSASKVETGGALVGQPQHF. The CDR3 DNA reads as TGCAGTGCTAGTAAGGTAGAGACAGGGGGTGCCCTCGTCGGTCAGCCCCAGCATTTT.

The J gene is TRBJ2-7, the V gene TRBV5-4, with TRBD2 matching over 12 bases. V shed 4 bases and J 4 bases; nucleotides not matched to a gene: 15. CDR1 and CDR2 (germline): SGHNT, YYREEE (reference sequence). CDR3 size: 18 residues. The CDR3 loop is CASSVLIVTSGSSYEQYF. As DNA, the CDR3 is TGTGCCAGCAGCGTCCTGATAGTGACTAGCGGGAGTAGTTACGAGCAGTACTTC.

This rearrangement joins TRBV19 to TRBJ1-1; 7 bases agree with TRBD1. The germline V gene has CDR1 LNHDA and CDR2 SQIVND (reference sequence). The length of the CDR3 is 14 residues. Unmatched junction bases numbered 2, after V lost 4 bases and J lost 0 bases. CDR3 coding DNA: TGTGCCAGTAGTACCGACAGGGTGAACACTGAAGCTTTCTTT. It codes for CASSTDRVNTEAFF.

This rearrangement joins TRBV6-2 or TRBV6-3 to TRBJ1-2; TRBD1 matches 10 bases. The CDR3 runs to 16 residues. The V gene end was trimmed by 4 bases and the J gene end by 4 bases; junction bases not matched to a gene: 9. Germline assignment: CDR1 MNHEY and CDR2 SVGEGT. DNA for the CDR3: TGTGCCAGCAGTTCCTACCCCGGGACAGGGGTCTATGGCTACACCTTC. Translating it yields CASSSYPGTGVYGYTF.